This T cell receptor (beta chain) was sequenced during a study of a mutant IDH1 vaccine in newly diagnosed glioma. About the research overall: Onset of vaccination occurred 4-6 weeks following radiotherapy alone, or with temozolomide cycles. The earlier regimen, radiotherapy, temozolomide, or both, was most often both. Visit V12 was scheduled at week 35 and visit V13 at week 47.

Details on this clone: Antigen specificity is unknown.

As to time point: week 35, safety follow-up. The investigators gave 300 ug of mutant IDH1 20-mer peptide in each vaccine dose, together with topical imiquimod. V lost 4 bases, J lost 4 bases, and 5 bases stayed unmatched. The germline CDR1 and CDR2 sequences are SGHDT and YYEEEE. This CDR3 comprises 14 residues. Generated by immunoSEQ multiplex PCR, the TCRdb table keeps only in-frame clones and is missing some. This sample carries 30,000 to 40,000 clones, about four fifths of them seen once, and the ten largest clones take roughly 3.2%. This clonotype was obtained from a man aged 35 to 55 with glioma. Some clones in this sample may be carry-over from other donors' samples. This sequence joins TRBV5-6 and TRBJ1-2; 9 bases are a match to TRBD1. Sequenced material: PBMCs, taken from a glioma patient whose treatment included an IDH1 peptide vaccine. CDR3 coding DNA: TGTGCCAGCAGCCCCGAGACAGGGGGCTATGGCTACACCTTC. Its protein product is CASSPETGGYGYTF.